This passage covers 15 T cell receptor beta chains from one sample sequenced in a study of a mutant IDH1 vaccine in newly diagnosed glioma (dated by TCRdb to about 2021). The method was the immunoSEQ multiplex PCR assay. What TCRdb holds here is the immuneACCESS table cut down to in-frame rearrangements. Part of the clones is not present; checked against another copy, under half of the missing clones reflect an unresolved V gene, and the others are unexplained. The sample table records 85,000 to 100,000 clones; about 82% of these occur just once. The ten largest account for around 7% of the sample. Sample time point, as interpreted from the label and publication: baseline, week 1 (first vaccination visit). The treatment or condition label here, explained by the study, means: pre-vaccination baseline after standard-of-care therapy. This specimen consisted of PBMCs, obtained from a glioma patient treated with radiotherapy, temozolomide or both. The receptor set was obtained from a middle-aged man with glioma.

The V call is TRBV7-2, the J call TRBJ2-5, with 13 bases lining up with TRBD2. J lost 11 bases, V lost 1 base, and 10 bases had no gene match. There are 16 residues in the CDR3. Germline V gene lookup returns CDR1 SGHTA and CDR2 FQGNSA. The CDR3 is CASSLVFWTSGSSQYF. The CDR3 bases are TGTGCCAGCAGCTTAGTCTTCTGGACTAGCGGGAGTTCGCAGTACTTC.

This clone was counted only a few times. The J gene is TRBJ2-5, the V gene TRBV5-6; D possibly corresponds to TRBD2 (5 bases). V dropped 5 bases and J dropped 3 bases, with 17 bases sitting between them. Germline V gene data show CDR1 as SGHDT and CDR2 as YYEEEE. The CDR3 contains 15 residues. CDR3 nucleotides: TGTGCCAGCAGTCTTTCGCCGGGGAAGGAAGAGACCCAGTACTTC. It specifies CASSLSPGKEETQYF.

This clone showed up just a few times. The chain carries TRBV25-1 and TRBJ1-1; the match to TRBD1 covers 7 bases. J lost 3 bases, V lost 0 bases, and 4 bases had no gene match. Germline assignment: CDR1 MGHDK and CDR2 SYGVNS. This CDR3 region has 15 residues. The CDR3 nucleotides are TGTGCCAGCAGTGAATATAGGGGGCAGGACACTGAAGCTTTCTTT. It is translated as CASSEYRGQDTEAFF.

This clone came up once. The chain joins TRBV19 to TRBJ2-7; D unclear. Trimming took 2 bases from V and 1 from J, leaving 6 bases between them. The germline V gene encodes CDR1 LNHDA and CDR2 SQIVND (reference sequence). This CDR3 is 13 amino acids long. This CDR3 reads CASSIIGSYEQYF. CDR3 bases: TGTGCCAGTAGTATAATCGGTTCCTACGAGCAGTACTTC.

The J gene is TRBJ1-5, the V gene TRBV4-2, with D tentatively TRBD1 (5 bases). This CDR3 has 16 residues. Looked up from germline, CDR1 is LGHNA and CDR2 is YNFKEQ. The germline V and J ends were trimmed by 1 base and 1 base, with 11 bases remaining between them. Here the CDR3 reads CASSQGGGDSNQPQHF. The CDR3, as DNA: TGTGCCAGCAGCCAAGGAGGAGGGGACAGCAATCAGCCCCAGCATTTT.

This rearrangement joins TRBV4-3 to TRBJ1-2; tentative D call: TRBD1 (5 bases). The V and J ends lost 4 bases and 4 bases respectively, with 19 bases between them. Germline V lookup: CDR1 LGHNA, CDR2 YSLEER. The CDR3 runs to 16 residues. DNA for the CDR3: TGCGCCAGCAGCCTCGTGGGGCAGGAGGGTCGCTATGGCTACACCTTC. Its translation: CASSLVGQEGRYGYTF.

This clone was recorded a few times. J is TRBJ1-3 and V is TRBV18; D is ambiguous. The length of the CDR3 is 14 residues. V was cut by 2 bases and J by 0 bases, with 5 bases left in between. CDR1 is KGHSH and CDR2 is LQKENI in the germline V gene. The CDR3 nucleotides are TGTGCCAGCTCACCAGGGGTCTCTGGAAACACCATATATTTT. It specifies CASSPGVSGNTIYF.

The chain links TRBV19 to TRBJ1-1, with 8 positions matching TRBD1. V was pared by 5 bases and J by 5 bases, with 4 bases of the junction left unmatched. The CDR3 is 13 residues long. Germline values: CDR1 LNHDA, CDR2 SQIVND (reference sequence). CDR3 nucleotides: TGTGCCAGTAGTTCCAGGGGGCTTACTGAAGCTTTCTTT. It translates to CASSSRGLTEAFF.

This chain's CDR3 is CASSPLSGRARDTQYF. CDR3 DNA: TGTGCCAGCAGCCCCCTTAGCGGGAGGGCGAGAGATACGCAGTATTTT. This chain joins TRBV7-3 and TRBJ2-3; 11 positions match TRBD2. Unmatched junction bases numbered 9, after V lost 5 bases and J lost 5 bases. This CDR3 region has 16 residues. Germline CDR1 SGHTA, CDR2 FQGTGA.

This clone turned up a few times. The chain joins TRBV4-3 to TRBJ1-5; D gene uncertain. The CDR3 loop spans 15 amino acids. The V end was cut by 0 bases, the J end by 0 bases, with 6 bases between. Looked up from germline, CDR1 is LGHNA and CDR2 is YSLEER. The CDR3 DNA follows: TGCGCCAGCAGCCAAGATTCAGGTAGCAATCAGCCCCAGCATTTT. Its translation: CASSQDSGSNQPQHF.

The chain links TRBV19 to TRBJ2-1; the match to TRBD2 covers 12 bases. The CDR3 covers 13 residues. CDR1 and CDR2 from the germline V gene are LNHDA and SQIVND (reference sequence). Trimming took 10 bases from V and 3 from J; bases not matched to a gene: 1. CDR3 bases: TGTGCCACGGGACTAGCGGGCTACAATGAGCAGTTCTTC. Translation gives CATGLAGYNEQFF.

V is TRBV19 and J is TRBJ1-3, with a possible D match to TRBD1 (6 bases). V dropped 6 bases and J dropped 2 bases, with 17 bases sitting between them. The CDR3 length is 16 residues. Germline CDR1 is LNHDA and CDR2 is SQIVND (reference sequence). CDR3 amino acids: CASSYTPQGAGNTIYF. CDR3 DNA: TGTGCCAGTAGCTACACCCCACAGGGTGCTGGAAACACCATATATTTT.

The chain joins TRBV10-1 to TRBJ2-7, with TRBD1 matching over 9 bases. CDR1 is WNHNN, CDR2 SYGVQD, per germline (reference sequence). This CDR3 is 18 amino acids long. Trimming took 6 bases from V and 3 from J; bases not matched to a gene: 18. The chain's CDR3 is CASRVQASNRGRGYEQYF. CDR3 nucleotide sequence: TGCGCCAGCAGGGTCCAAGCCTCAAACAGGGGGCGAGGCTACGAGCAGTACTTC.

The CDR3 DNA reads as TGTGCCAGCAGTCCTCGGGACAAGGGGCCCTCTGGAAACACCATATATTTT. The encoded protein is CASSPRDKGPSGNTIYF. The J gene is TRBJ1-3, the V gene TRBV27; D possibly corresponds to TRBD1 (6 bases). Germline CDR1 MNHEY, CDR2 SMNVEV (reference sequence). Trimming took 5 bases from V and 0 from J, leaving 17 bases between them. The CDR3 has 17 amino acids.

V usage is TRBV10-3 and J usage is TRBJ2-1; 10 bases align to TRBD2. The V segment lost 6 bases and the J segment 1 base; nucleotides outside the gene matches: 3. CDR1 and CDR2 from the germline V gene are ENHRY and SYGVKD. The CDR3 has 15 amino acids. CDR3 sequence reads: CAIREGLASYNEQFF. The CDR3 DNA follows: TGTGCCATCAGGGAGGGACTAGCGTCCTACAATGAGCAGTTCTTC.